These 8 T cell receptor beta chains were sequenced from one sample in a study of vaccination effects on CD4 cells after COVID-19. ViraFEST assay sequencing came after antigen-specific CD4+ T cells were expanded with viral peptide pools. When roughly eleven days of culture had elapsed, CD4+ T cells were isolated. Participants completed two doses of the BNT162b2 or mRNA-1273 vaccine. No antigen has been assigned to these receptors. This table comes from immunoSEQ multiplex PCR, and its TCRdb copy is limited to in-frame clones, with some not included. The sample holds roughly 71,000 clones, 75% to 85% seen once. The source was CD4+ T cells from PBMCs cultured with HCoV-229E spike peptides, collected after COVID-19 vaccination. All receptors come from a human donor who received a COVID-19 vaccine.

The rearrangement joins TRBV5-1 to TRBJ2-7; either TRBD1 or TRBD2 may supply D (6 bases each). Germline V CDR1 and CDR2: SGHRS, YFSETQ. This CDR3 comprises 14 residues. The germline V and J ends were trimmed by 2 bases and 3 bases, with 12 bases remaining between them. CDR3 region: CASSLQGGNYEQYV. The DNA of the CDR3 is TGCGCCAGCAGCTTACAGGGAGGTAACTACGAGCAGTACGTC.

This chain connects TRBV4-1 to TRBJ2-3, with D possibly TRBD1 on 6 matching bases. The CDR3 length is 14 residues. Looked up from germline, CDR1 is MGHRA and CDR2 is YSYEKL. Trimming pared 9 bases from V and 1 base from J, leaving 14 bases between. The CDR3 DNA follows: TGCGCCAGTAAAACAGGGATCGGCACAGATACGCAGTATTTT. Amino acids: CASKTGIGTDTQYF.

The chain carries TRBV3-1 (or the pseudogene TRBV3-2) and TRBJ1-2; possibly TRBD1 for D (6 bases). Germline lookup yields CDR1 LGHDT and CDR2 YNNKEL (reference sequence). The V and J ends lost 2 bases and 8 bases respectively, with 15 bases between them. The CDR3 has 14 residues. The CDR3 reads CASSQKGGAWGYTF. As DNA, the CDR3 is TGTGCCAGCAGCCAAAAAGGGGGGGCATGGGGCTACACCTTC.

The genes are TRBV9 and TRBJ1-5, with D possibly matching TRBD1 (6 bases). V gave up 0 bases and J gave up 10 bases, with 14 bases separating them. This CDR3 has 14 amino acids. Germline V gene sequence: CDR1 SGDLS, CDR2 YYNGEE. The CDR3 nucleotides read TGTGCCAGCAGCGTAGACAGGGACCAGGGACCCCAGCATTTT. This gives the protein CASSVDRDQGPQHF.

This chain links TRBV2 with TRBJ1-1; no reliable D call. CDR1 and CDR2 (germline): SNHLY, FYNNEI. CDR3 size: 12 residues. Trimming took 4 bases from V and 0 from J, leaving 3 bases between them. As DNA, the CDR3 is TGTGCCAGCAGTGGGGTGAACACTGAAGCTTTCTTT. Translating gives CASSGVNTEAFF.

As DNA, the CDR3 is TGTGCCAGCACCGACAGGGGCAATCAGCCCCAGCATTTT. Its translation is CASTDRGNQPQHF. V gene TRBV7-8 combines with J gene TRBJ1-5; 7 bases agree with TRBD1. V dropped 7 bases and J dropped 2; count of bases not matched to a gene: 2. Germline lookup yields CDR1 SGHVS and CDR2 FQNEAQ. The CDR3 spans 13 residues.

In this sample, this clone turned up once. Relative to the germline gene, one junction end is altered; a read error may explain this. V is TRBV2 and J is TRBJ1-5; D unresolved. The CDR3 has 13 amino acids. Germline CDR1 and CDR2: SNHLY and FYNNEI. The CDR3 coding sequence is TGTGCCAGCAGTGCATCTCGGGATCAGGCCCAGCATTTT. This gives the protein CASSASRDQAQHF.

V and J are TRBV30 and TRBJ1-2; D is uncertain. The V gene's germline CDR1 is GTSNPN and CDR2 SVGIG (reference sequence). V was shortened by 5 bases and J by 4 bases, with 8 bases between the two germline ends. CDR3 size: 11 residues. For the CDR3, the DNA is TGTGCCTGGTTTTGGAGCTATGGCTACACCTTC. Its protein is CAWFWSYGYTF.